This T cell receptor (beta chain) stems from a study of T cells in Graves' hyperthyroidism and ophthalmopathy. In the case of this clonotype: Its antigen is unknown.

Clinical symptoms, serum thyroxine, TRAb, thyroid ultrasound and orbital computed tomography established diagnosis. Any symptoms of ophthalmopathy came after the first hyperthyroidism diagnosis, from which the blood sample dates. Findings and caveats of the study: Blood shared most expanded thyroid clonotypes above 0.001.

The germline gives CDR1 MDHEN, CDR2 SYDVKM. The V end lost 5 bases, the J end lost 0 bases, and 13 bases lay between the germline ends. The CDR3 runs 15 residues. The source material, RNA transcripts, was used to amplify TCR beta CDR3 regions. First-round RT-PCR with HTBI primers amplified the TCR CDR3 region. In TCRdb, the multiplex PCR reads were re-called with MiXCR into one record per CDR3 protein. This sample carries around 240,000 distinct CDR3 sequences, roughly 15% of them seen once, and the ten largest clones take roughly 13%. This rearrangement joins TRBV28 to TRBJ1-1; D is ambiguous. Sequenced input: blood. The receptor's source is a woman aged 40 to 55 with Graves' hyperthyroidism that later progressed to Graves' ophthalmopathy. CDR3 nucleotides: TGTGCCAGCAGTCCAGTGACACGGATGAACACTGAAGCTTTCTTT. It yields the protein CASSPVTRMNTEAFF.